This T cell receptor beta chain was observed in a study of neurological immune-mediated disorders. cDNA synthesis was performed by 5'RACE with 10-nucleotide random UMIs. TCRdb independently ran MiXCR on the 5' RACE reads; one entry per CDR3 protein. The repertoire holds approximately 50,000 distinct CDR3 sequences, with over 5.5% as singletons. Study results and caveats: TCR clonal expansion peaked in HTLV-1-associated myelopathy patients and was lowest in multiple sclerosis patients. The multiple sclerosis repertoire cluster showed no association with any clinical or MRI feature. The authors stated that larger cohorts are needed.

This clonotype came up many times. Its specificity is not known. Sorted libraries came from 1 million CD4+ or CD8+ T cells. Germline V gives CDR1 SGHNT, CDR2 YENEEA. The CDR3 is made up of 15 amino acids. Deletions cut 5 bases from V and 5 bases from J, with 16 bases between. This sequence was found in a woman in her late teens or twenties with multiple sclerosis. This chain links TRBV11-3 with TRBJ2-1; possibly TRBD2 for D (6 bases). Sequencing was performed on CD4+ T cells from blood. CDR3: CASSPRRREDNEQFF. Here the CDR3 DNA reads TGTGCCAGCAGCCCCCGCAGGCGGGAAGACAATGAGCAGTTCTTC.